This T cell receptor (beta chain) was captured in a study of blood T cell repertoires in COVID-19. Overall study context: Material from acute and convalescent COVID-19 was sourced from the United States, Italy and Spain. T cells, B-cell-depleted T cells, or PBMCs supplied cDNA or gDNA.

Germline assignment: CDR1 SGDLS and CDR2 YYNGEE. This CDR3 has 16 amino acids. V lost 7 bases to trimming and J lost 8 bases, with 22 bases between them. Per the original data handling: Reference gene primer amplification gave estimated nucleated cell counts. The data were produced by immunoSEQ multiplex PCR, yet TCRdb's version contains in-frame clones alone and is incomplete. The V and J calls and clone size are taken from that table; D and trimming were inferred from the DNA. Here the sample spans around 270,000 clones, about 87% being singletons. This sequence originates from a woman aged 50 to 60 with acute or convalescent COVID-19. The chain combines TRBV9 with TRBJ1-6, with D tentatively TRBD1 (5 bases). The sequencing input was peripheral blood. In DNA, the CDR3 is TGTGCCAGCGATCTCGCCCCGTCAGGGTCCCATTCACCCCTCCACTTT. It encodes CASDLAPSGSHSPLHF. The full variable domain, its missing parts supplied by reference TRBV9 and TRBJ1-6, is DSGVTQTPKHLITATGQRVTLRCSPRSGDLSVYWYQQSLDQGLQFLIQYYNGEERAKGNILERFSAQQFPDLHSELNLSSLELGDSALYFCASDLAPSGSHSPLHFGNGTRLTVT.